The clone carrying this TCR beta chain was seen only a few times. Its antigen remains unknown. Unrecorded immune exposures were likely, despite nominal health at sampling. This entry is derived from a study of cytomegalovirus exposure and HLA in healthy donors. Across the study: Roughly 179 million T cells yielded around 100 million unique TCR beta sequences, as an earlier analysis found.

Germline CDR1 SNHLY, CDR2 FYNNEI. The CDR3 loop spans 14 amino acids. V lost 3 bases to trimming and J lost 3 bases, with 9 bases between them. The PCR used 60 Vbeta and 13 Jbeta primers. The method was immunoSEQ multiplex PCR; TCRdb's version includes in-frame clones alone and lacks a portion of them. This table holds 160,000 or so clones, over 70% found once. Regarding the study as a whole: In a later analysis, the majority of CMV-associated beta chains seemingly showed HLA restriction. As immune exposure information, only CMV serostatus was available.

Material: PBMCs. V gene TRBV2 combines with J gene TRBJ2-4; D perhaps matches TRBD2 (6 bases). This TCR derives from a middle-aged man in good health and CMV-seronegative. The CDR3 DNA reads TGTGCCAGCAGTGATGGGGGAGGCAAAAACATTCAGTACTTC. This translates into CASSDGGGKNIQYF.